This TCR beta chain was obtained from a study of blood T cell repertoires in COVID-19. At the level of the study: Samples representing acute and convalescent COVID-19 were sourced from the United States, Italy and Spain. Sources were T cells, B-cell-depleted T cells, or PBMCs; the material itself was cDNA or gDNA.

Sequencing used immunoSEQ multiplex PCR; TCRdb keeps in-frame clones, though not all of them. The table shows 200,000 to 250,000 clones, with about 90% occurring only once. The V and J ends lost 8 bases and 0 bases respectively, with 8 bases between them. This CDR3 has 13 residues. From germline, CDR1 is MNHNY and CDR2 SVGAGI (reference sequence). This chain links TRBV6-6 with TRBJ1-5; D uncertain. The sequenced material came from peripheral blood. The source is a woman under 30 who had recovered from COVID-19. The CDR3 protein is CASRSSSNQPQHF. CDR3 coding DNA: TGTGCCAGCCGCAGTTCTAGCAATCAGCCCCAGCATTTT.